The clone carrying this TCR beta chain was seen a single time. V lost 4 bases, J lost 1 base, and 19 bases stayed unmatched. The CDR3 runs 22 residues. The method was immunoSEQ multiplex PCR; TCRdb's version includes in-frame clones alone and lacks a portion of them. The sample consists of about 99,000 clones, roughly 95% of them appearing once. The sample originates from a study of OX40 agonist ivuxolimab in advanced cancers. This material consisted of CD4+ or CD8+ T cells sorted from blood, taken in a trial of the OX40 agonist ivuxolimab. The TCR was taken from an adult with an advanced solid tumor such as melanoma, head and neck, liver or kidney cancer. V is TRBV5-3 and J is TRBJ2-2, with 13 bases aligning to TRBD2. TRBV5-3 is treated as an ORF (open reading frame) with a function not yet certain. CDR3 nucleotides: TGTGCCAGAAGCAAACCAACCCCTCCGGGGACTAGCGGGGTTAAGAACACCGGGGAGCTGTTTTTT. This gives the protein CARSKPTPPGTSGVKNTGELFF.